Listed below are T cell receptor beta chains from one sample, sequenced in a study of blood T cell repertoires in COVID-19. Clones were sequenced by immunoSEQ multiplex PCR, and TCRdb holds only the in-frame ones, with some missing. Of about 300,000 clones in the sample, 70% to 90% were seen once. Sample: PBMCs or T cells enriched from blood (not recorded which). The source of these receptors is a woman aged 30 to 39 who had recovered from COVID-19. CDR3s include the opening cysteine and the closing phenylalanine or tryptophan. D genes are given only for firm matches. Not all rows give a size; the values are once, few, many and, for expanded clones, a class.

cdr3_nt	cdr3_aa	v_call	j_call	clone_size	cdr3_length	d_call
TGTGCCAGCAGGGTCGGACACAATCAGCCCCAGCATTTT	CASRVGHNQPQHF	TRBV27	TRBJ1-5	few	13	-
TGTGCCAGCAGCTTTTGGACAGGGACGTCCTTC	CASSFWTGTSF	TRBV13	TRBJ1-2	-	11	TRBD1
TGTGCCAGCAGTGATCAGGGGTCCACCGGGGAGCTGTTTTTT	CASSDQGSTGELFF	TRBV2	TRBJ2-2	-	14	-
TGTGCCAGCCTTGCGGGGACCGAGACAGGCACAGATACGCAGTATTTT	CASLAGTETGTDTQYF	TRBV5-6	TRBJ2-3	-	16	-
TGTGCCAGTAGAGGACAGGTCTGGAGTGGCTACACCTTC	CASRGQVWSGYTF	TRBV19	TRBJ1-2	-	13	TRBD1
TGTGCCAGCAGTTCGCAAGAGACCCAGTACTTC	CASSSQETQYF	TRBV27	TRBJ2-5	-	11	-
TGCAGCGTTGAAGAAGCTTACGAGCAGTACTTC	CSVEEAYEQYF	TRBV29-1	TRBJ2-7	-	11	-
TGTGCCAGCTCGCCTACTCGGACAGAGAACACTGAAGCTTTCTTT	CASSPTRTENTEAFF	TRBV18	TRBJ1-1	-	15	-
TGTGCCAGCAGTTACACCCGGGACTCCTACGAGCAGTACTTC	CASSYTRDSYEQYF	TRBV6-5	TRBJ2-7	-	14	-
TGCGCCAGCAGTAGGGCCACTAGGGATGTCGGCACTGAAGCTTTCTTT	CASSRATRDVGTEAFF	TRBV5-1	TRBJ1-1	-	16	-
TGTGCCAGCAGTCGGGCCGATATACCCCCGGGGAGCGGGGAGCTGTTTTTT	CASSRADIPPGSGELFF	TRBV6-6	TRBJ2-2	-	17	-
TGCGCCAGCAGCGACAACACAGGGGAGAACACTGAAGCTTTCTTT	CASSDNTGENTEAFF	TRBV4-1	TRBJ1-1	-	15	TRBD1
TGTGCCAGTACCCCGCCCGGACATCAGGGCTATGGCTACACCTTC	CASTPPGHQGYGYTF	TRBV19	TRBJ1-2	-	15	-
TGTGCCAGCAGCTTCCGGACAGGGCCGGGGGAGACCCAGTACTTC	CASSFRTGPGETQYF	TRBV7-9	TRBJ2-5	-	15	TRBD1
TGTGCCATCAGTTACCAGCGGGGGGCTTACAATGAGCAGTTCTTC	CAISYQRGAYNEQFF	TRBV10-3	TRBJ2-1	-	15	TRBD2
TGTGCCAGCAGTGCCGGGACTAGATCCTACGAGCAGTACTTC	CASSAGTRSYEQYF	TRBV5-6	TRBJ2-7	-	14	TRBD2
TGCGCCAGCAGCCAAGGGCAGCGGCGATATAACACTGAAGCTTTCTTT	CASSQGQRRYNTEAFF	TRBV4-1	TRBJ1-1	once	16	-
TGTGCCAGCAGCGTAGTCAGCTATGGCTACACCTTC	CASSVVSYGYTF	TRBV9	TRBJ1-2	-	12	-
TGTGCCAGCAGTGAGTGGCGGGGGGCAGATACGCAGTATTTT	CASSEWRGADTQYF	TRBV6-1	TRBJ2-3	once	14	TRBD2
TGTGCCAGCCTGAGCCGGGACAGGGAGGCCCACTATGGCTACACCTTC	CASLSRDREAHYGYTF	TRBV19	TRBJ1-2	-	16	TRBD1
TGTGCCAGCAGCCGTACAGGGGGGGCGGCTGAAGCTTTCTTT	CASSRTGGAAEAFF	TRBV7-3	TRBJ1-1	-	14	TRBD1
TGCAGCGTGATCAGGGGGGAAGACTATGGCTACACCTTC	CSVIRGEDYGYTF	TRBV29-1	TRBJ1-2	-	13	TRBD1
TGTGCCAGCAGCTTAGAAGGGACAGGAGTTAATTCACCCCTCCACTTT	CASSLEGTGVNSPLHF	TRBV11-2	TRBJ1-6	-	16	TRBD1
TGTGCCAGCAGCCGGGACAGCAGTATGAACACTGAAGCTTTCTTT	CASSRDSSMNTEAFF	TRBV7-3	TRBJ1-1	few	15	TRBD1
TGTGCCAGCTCACCACCGGAAAGGGGCCTTCTACCCCTCCACTTT	CASSPPERGLLPLHF	TRBV18	TRBJ1-6	-	15	-
TGCGCCAGCAGCAGATGGACAGGGGGGAACACTGAAGCTTTCTTT	CASSRWTGGNTEAFF	TRBV5-1	TRBJ1-1	-	15	TRBD1
TGTGCCAGCACCGGAGCGGGAACAGATACGCAGTATTTT	CASTGAGTDTQYF	TRBV12-3/TRBV12-4	TRBJ2-3	-	13	TRBD2
TGTGCCAGCAGTCCGGGGACTTTCTACGAGCAGTACTTC	CASSPGTFYEQYF	TRBV27	TRBJ2-7	-	13	-
TGTGCCAGCAGTTCTTCAGGGTCAGGCGGCTACACCTTC	CASSSSGSGGYTF	TRBV6-5	TRBJ1-2	-	13	-
TGTGCCAGCAGCCCTCGACAGGGCATTAACACTGAAGCTTTCTTT	CASSPRQGINTEAFF	TRBV9	TRBJ1-1	-	15	TRBD1
TGTGCCAGCAGCATCCAGGGTACTGGAAACACCATATATTTT	CASSIQGTGNTIYF	TRBV7-3	TRBJ1-3	-	14	-
TGTGCCAGCAGCGGGGGACAGGGCTCCCTCGAGCAGTACTTC	CASSGGQGSLEQYF	TRBV11-2	TRBJ2-7	-	14	TRBD1
TGTGCCAGCAGTGTTAATTTCTCCGGCAATGAGCAGTTCTTC	CASSVNFSGNEQFF	TRBV2	TRBJ2-1	-	14	-
TGTGCCAGCAGCTTAGTTTCTTTGGGGGGGAGCGAGCAGTACTTC	CASSLVSLGGSEQYF	TRBV7-2	TRBJ2-7	-	15	TRBD2
TGTGCCAGCAGCATGGGGACGGGGGGATCCTACAATGAGCAGTTCTTC	CASSMGTGGSYNEQFF	TRBV7-9	TRBJ2-1	-	16	TRBD2
TGTGCCAGCAGCTCCCGGACAGGGGGCAACACCATATATTTT	CASSSRTGGNTIYF	TRBV7-8	TRBJ1-3	-	14	TRBD1
TGTGCCAGCTCACCAGACAGGAATGAGCAGTTCTTC	CASSPDRNEQFF	TRBV18	TRBJ2-1	-	12	-
TGTGCCAGCAGTGAATCATCTGGGGGGGCTACCCGCCAGACCCAGTACTTC	CASSESSGGATRQTQYF	TRBV2	TRBJ2-5	-	17	-
TGTGCCACCAGCAACACAGGGAGAACTGAAGCTTTCTTT	CATSNTGRTEAFF	TRBV15	TRBJ1-1	-	13	-
TGTGCCAGCAGCTTAAAGGCAGGGGGGACTGAAGCTTTCTTT	CASSLKAGGTEAFF	TRBV7-2	TRBJ1-1	-	14	TRBD1
TGTGCCAGCAGAGGCCCCGGGGTTGTCTATGGCTACACCTTC	CASRGPGVVYGYTF	TRBV6-5	TRBJ1-2	-	14	-
TGTGCCAGTATGCGAGGAAGGCTCGACCACACTGAAGCTTTCTTT	CASMRGRLDHTEAFF	TRBV19	TRBJ1-1	-	15	-
TGTGCCATCAGTGAATTAGCAGGGCGGGAGACCCAGTACTTC	CAISELAGRETQYF	TRBV10-3	TRBJ2-5	-	14	-
TGCAGCGTTGGCAGGTGGAACACTGAAGCTTTCTTT	CSVGRWNTEAFF	TRBV29-1	TRBJ1-1	-	12	-
TGTGCCAGCAGTCCTCCCGGCGGGTTGGGGTCACCCCTCCACTTT	CASSPPGGLGSPLHF	TRBV6-5	TRBJ1-6	-	15	-
TGTGCCAGCAGTGAACGTGGCGGGGGGTTCAATGAGCAGTTCTTC	CASSERGGGFNEQFF	TRBV2	TRBJ2-1	-	15	TRBD2
TGTGCCAGCAGTGAGGTCGGGGGTAGCAATCAGCCCCAGCATTTT	CASSEVGGSNQPQHF	TRBV6-1	TRBJ1-5	once	15	-
TGTGCCACCAGCGGAGGGACAGACTACAATGAGCAGTTCTTC	CATSGGTDYNEQFF	TRBV15	TRBJ2-1	-	14	-
TGTGCCAGCAGTACCACAGGGGGACACAACCTTTGGAAGACCCAGTACTTC	CASSTTGGHNLWKTQYF	TRBV6-2/TRBV6-3	TRBJ2-5	-	17	TRBD1
TGTGCCAGCAGGGCGGGGGTCGGCAATTCGGCTTTCTTT	CASRAGVGNSAFF	TRBV5-4	TRBJ1-1	-	13	-
TGCAGCGTTGAAGTGGCAGGGGGTAAGAACACTGAAGCTTTCTTT	CSVEVAGGKNTEAFF	TRBV29-1	TRBJ1-1	-	15	TRBD1
TGTGCCAGCAGTTCCGCAGGGAATGGCTACACCTTC	CASSSAGNGYTF	TRBV12-3/TRBV12-4	TRBJ1-2	-	12	-
TGTGCCAGCAGCCTATGGGCCCTGGCAGAAAAACTGTTTTTT	CASSLWALAEKLFF	TRBV5-6	TRBJ1-4	-	14	-
TGTGCCAGCAGTCCCGGACAGGGGTTGGGGTCACCCCTCCACTTT	CASSPGQGLGSPLHF	TRBV27	TRBJ1-6	-	15	TRBD1